This T cell receptor beta chain was identified in a study of blood T cell repertoires in COVID-19. In the source study's methods: Quantification of nucleated cells was approximated via reference gene primer amplification. Produced via immunoSEQ multiplex PCR; TCRdb's table is partial and in-frame only. V and J calls and clone size come straight from that table; D and trimming were deduced from the DNA. The sample records 130,000 or so clones, roughly 90% being singletons. The CDR3 contains 17 residues. J gave up 9 bases and V 5 bases, and 16 bases lay outside the gene matches. The germline V gene has CDR1 SGHRS and CDR2 YFSETQ.

The sequence came from a man aged 50-59 years with acute or convalescent COVID-19. The chain uses TRBV5-1 and TRBJ2-1; 11 nucleotides agree with TRBD2. Sequencing input: peripheral blood. The CDR3 is CASSLTVAGGPRGEQFF. For the CDR3, the DNA is TGCGCCAGCAGTTTGACCGTAGCGGGAGGGCCCAGGGGTGAGCAGTTCTTC.